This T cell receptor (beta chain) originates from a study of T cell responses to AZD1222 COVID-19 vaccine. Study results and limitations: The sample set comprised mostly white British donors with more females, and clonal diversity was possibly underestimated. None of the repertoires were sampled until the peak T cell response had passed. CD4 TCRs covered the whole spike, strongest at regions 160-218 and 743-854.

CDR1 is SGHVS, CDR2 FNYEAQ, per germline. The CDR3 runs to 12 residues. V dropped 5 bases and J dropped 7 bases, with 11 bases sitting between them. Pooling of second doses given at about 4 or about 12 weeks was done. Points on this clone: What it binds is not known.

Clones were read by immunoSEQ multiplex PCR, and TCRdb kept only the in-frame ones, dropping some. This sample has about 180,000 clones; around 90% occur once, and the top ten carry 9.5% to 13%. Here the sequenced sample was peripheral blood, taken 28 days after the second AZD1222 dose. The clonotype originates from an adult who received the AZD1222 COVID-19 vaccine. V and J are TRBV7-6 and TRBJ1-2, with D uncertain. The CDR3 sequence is CASSLRGSGYTF. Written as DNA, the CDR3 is TGTGCCAGCAGCCTCCGGGGAAGTGGCTACACCTTC. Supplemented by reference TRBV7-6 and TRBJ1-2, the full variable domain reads GAGVSQSPRYKVTKRGQDVALRCDPISGHVSLYWYRQALGQGPEFLTYFNYEAQQDKSGLPNDRFSAERPEGSISTLTIQRTEQRDSAMYRCASSLRGSGYTFGSGTRLTVV.